Each of the 22 T cell receptor beta chains below was sequenced from the same sample in a study of OX40 agonist ivuxolimab in advanced cancers. Sequencing used immunoSEQ multiplex PCR; TCRdb keeps in-frame clones, though not all of them. The sample records roughly 120,000 clones, approximately 89% being singletons. This material consisted of CD4+ or CD8+ T cells sorted from blood, taken in a trial of the OX40 agonist ivuxolimab. The receptor set was obtained from an adult with an advanced solid tumor such as melanoma, head and neck, liver or kidney cancer.

CDR3 protein: CASSLGGSLNQPQHF. The CDR3 coding sequence is TGCGCCAGCAGCTTGGGAGGCAGTCTCAATCAGCCCCAGCATTTT. The chain combines TRBV5-1 with TRBJ1-5; D is uncertain. V was shortened by 0 bases and J by 3 bases, with 10 bases between the two germline ends. Per the germline V gene, CDR1 is SGHRS and CDR2 is YFSETQ. The length of the CDR3 is 15 residues.

This rearrangement joins TRBV28 to TRBJ1-5, with D perhaps matching TRBD1 (6 bases). The V gene lost 1 base and the J gene lost 2 bases, with 12 bases spanning the gap. CDR1 is MDHEN and CDR2 is SYDVKM in the germline V gene. This CDR3 has 16 amino acids. The CDR3 nucleotides are TGTGCCAGCAGTTTATCGGACAGTCCGGGCAATCAGCCCCAGCATTTT. It specifies CASSLSDSPGNQPQHF.

This clone was seen just once. This sequence joins TRBV7-3 and TRBJ2-7; D is uncertain. This CDR3 has 12 amino acids. Trimming stripped 3 bases from V and 1 base from J, with 4 bases between. CDR1 and CDR2 (germline): SGHTA, FQGTGA. DNA of the CDR3: TGTGCCAGCAGCTTCAATTCCTACGAGCAGTACTTC. Its protein is CASSFNSYEQYF.

The chain carries TRBV11-2 and TRBJ2-5; 11 bases agree with TRBD2. CDR1 and CDR2 (germline): SGHAT, FQNNGV. After removal of 5 bases from V and 0 bases from J, the junction contained 8 bases not matched to a gene. CDR3 length: 17 residues. The CDR3 is CASSPRWGLADQETQYF. CDR3 nucleotides: TGTGCCAGCAGCCCGCGCTGGGGACTAGCGGACCAAGAGACCCAGTACTTC.

This rearrangement joins TRBV7-2 to TRBJ2-5; possibly TRBD1 for D (6 bases). Trimming removed 2 bases from V and 0 bases from J, with 19 bases in between. The CDR3 length is 18 residues. Germline CDR1 reads SGHTA; CDR2 reads FQGNSA. CDR3: CASSLSSRGIGYQETQYF. The DNA for the CDR3 is TGTGCCAGCAGCTTAAGTAGCAGGGGAATAGGGTACCAAGAGACCCAGTACTTC.

This clone has a single count. As DNA, the CDR3 is TGTGCCAGCAGGGGCACAACCTGGGACACTGAAGCTTTCTTT. It codes for CASRGTTWDTEAFF. The V and J genes are TRBV5-4 and TRBJ1-1; the D is unclear. Trimming took 5 bases from V and 3 from J, leaving 14 bases between them. The CDR3 is made up of 14 amino acids. Germline loops: CDR1 SGHNT, CDR2 YYREEE (reference sequence).

CDR3 in amino acids: CAWKGDSYSPLHF. The CDR3 nucleotides read TGTGCCTGGAAGGGGGACAGCTATTCACCCCTCCACTTT. The chain has TRBV30 and TRBJ1-6; TRBD1 aligns across 7 bases. This CDR3 contains 13 residues. The V gene end was trimmed by 4 bases and the J gene end by 8 bases; junction bases not matched to a gene: 5. CDR1 and CDR2 (germline): GTSNPN, SVGIG (reference sequence).

The chain joins TRBV10-3 to TRBJ2-1, with D tentatively TRBD1 (6 bases). This CDR3 comprises 13 residues. Trimming pared 3 bases from V and 10 bases from J, leaving 13 bases between. CDR1 and CDR2 from the germline V gene are ENHRY and SYGVKD. CDR3 coding DNA: TGTGCCATCAGTGACACAGGGTCGGGCGAGCAGTTCTTC. This translates into CAISDTGSGEQFF.

The chain couples TRBV4-3 to TRBJ2-2; D possibly matches TRBD1 or TRBD2 (5 bases each). Germline V gene sequence: CDR1 LGHNA, CDR2 YSLEER. Trimming removed 1 base at V and 6 bases at J, with 12 bases between. The CDR3 contains 15 residues. CDR3 in DNA: TGCGCCAGCAGCCAAGCTAGAGGGGTTCCCGGGGAGCTGTTTTTT. Its translation: CASSQARGVPGELFF.

This chain links TRBV5-1 with TRBJ2-1, with 12 bases identical to TRBD1. Trimming at V came to 4 bases and at J to 12 bases, leaving 8 bases not matched to a gene. Germline V gene data show CDR1 as SGHRS and CDR2 as YFSETQ. The CDR3 is made up of 14 amino acids. CDR3 DNA: TGCGCCAGCAGCGGGGGACAGGGGGCTTTGGTGCAGTTCTTC. As protein: CASSGGQGALVQFF.

The chain has TRBV29-1 and TRBJ1-3; D call uncertain. V dropped 4 bases and J dropped 4 bases, with 11 bases sitting between them. Germline V gene data show CDR1 as SQVTM and CDR2 as ANQGSEA. This CDR3 has 13 residues. CDR3 sequence reads: CSVVVTDGNTIYF. CDR3 nucleotide sequence: TGCAGCGTTGTGGTGACCGACGGAAACACCATATATTTT.

The V and J genes are TRBV27 and TRBJ2-2, with no clear D. V lost 1 base and J 0 bases, leaving 15 bases between the germline ends. This CDR3 contains 18 residues. CDR1 and CDR2 from the germline V gene are MNHEY and SMNVEV (reference sequence). This chain's CDR3 is CASSLYSYLDSNTGELFF. The DNA for the CDR3 is TGTGCCAGCAGTTTATACAGCTACCTAGATTCGAACACCGGGGAGCTGTTTTTT.

This clone was observed a handful of times. The chain recombines TRBV7-8 with TRBJ2-1; 12 bases fit TRBD2. The germline V gene encodes CDR1 SGHVS and CDR2 FQNEAQ. V shed 4 bases and J 9 bases; nucleotides not matched to a gene: 10. The CDR3 runs to 16 residues. The CDR3 coding sequence is TGTGCCAGCAGCTCGCCCCTAGCGGGGGGGCCCAGTGAGCAGTTCTTC. Encoded protein: CASSSPLAGGPSEQFF.

In its sample, this clone was seen once. The rearrangement uses TRBV4-1 and TRBJ1-1; no clear D. Germline V CDR1 and CDR2: MGHRA, YSYEKL. The CDR3 has 14 amino acids. Between the trimmed V and J ends, which lost 0 bases and 7 bases, there was a span of 12 bases. The CDR3 protein is CASSQDPKTYEAFF. DNA of the CDR3: TGCGCCAGCAGCCAAGATCCCAAAACCTATGAAGCTTTCTTT.

V usage is TRBV11-2 and J usage is TRBJ2-5; D is tentatively TRBD1 or TRBD2 (5 bases each). The CDR3 is 15 amino acids. V lost 6 bases, J lost 5 bases, and 19 bases lay in between. Germline-derived CDR1 and CDR2 are SGHAT and FQNNGV. The CDR3 DNA is TGTGCCAGCAGTTGGACATTAGGTAGAGGGGAGACCCAGTACTTC. Translated, it gives CASSWTLGRGETQYF. Full variable domain (outside the CDR3, taken from reference TRBV11-2 and TRBJ2-5): EAGVAQSPRYKIIEKRQSVAFWCNPISGHATLYWYQQILGQGPKLLIQFQNNGVVDDSQLPKDRFSAERLKGVDSTLKIQPAKLEDSAVYLCASSWTLGRGETQYFGPGTRLLVL.

This chain uses TRBV7-3 with TRBJ2-6; D is ambiguous. The CDR3 is 14 amino acids. Germline V gene sequence: CDR1 SGHTA, CDR2 FQGTGA. V lost 4 bases and J lost 0, with 4 bases in between. The CDR3 is CASSSGSGANVLTF. The CDR3 bases are TGTGCCAGCAGCTCCGGCTCTGGGGCCAACGTCCTGACTTTC.

The genes are TRBV7-2 and TRBJ1-3, with TRBD1 matching over 7 bases. Germline V gene lookup returns CDR1 SGHTA and CDR2 FQGNSA. The CDR3 covers 15 residues. Trimming removed 4 bases from V and 2 bases from J; junction bases left unmatched: 5. This CDR3 is CASSSLTGAGNTIYF. DNA of the CDR3: TGTGCCAGCAGCTCTCTCACAGGGGCTGGAAACACCATATATTTT.

This chain uses TRBV4-3 with TRBJ1-5, with D uncertain. CDR1 is LGHNA, CDR2 YSLEER, per germline. The CDR3 loop spans 15 amino acids. Between the trimmed V and J ends, which lost 0 bases and 1 base, there was a span of 7 bases. The CDR3 coding sequence is TGCGCCAGCAGCCAAGAGCTGGGAAGCAATCAGCCCCAGCATTTT. It codes for CASSQELGSNQPQHF.

The chain links TRBV20-1 to TRBJ2-3; no reliable D call. The CDR3 covers 10 residues. The germline CDR1 and CDR2 sequences are DFQATT and SNEGSKA (reference sequence). V was pared by 3 bases and J by 4 bases, with 2 bases between. The CDR3: CSARSDTQYF. Here the CDR3 DNA reads TGCAGTGCTAGGTCAGATACGCAGTATTTT.

This clone was counted a single time. The rearrangement uses TRBV28 and TRBJ2-7, with 10 nucleotides matching TRBD2. The CDR3 sequence is 15 residues long. The germline gives CDR1 MDHEN, CDR2 SYDVKM. Unmatched junction bases numbered 11, after V lost 8 bases and J lost 4 bases. Here the CDR3 reads CASAISGRRWYEQYF. CDR3 coding DNA: TGTGCCAGCGCCATTAGCGGGAGGCGTTGGTACGAGCAGTACTTC.

As concerns this clone: The sample has other DNA sequences that encode this CDR3 too. The chain joins TRBV7-9 to TRBJ2-5; a possible D gene is TRBD2 (6 bases). This CDR3 comprises 14 residues. Germline V gene data show CDR1 as SEHNR and CDR2 as FQNEAQ (reference sequence). Trimming took off 0 bases at V and 5 bases at J, with 10 bases between the two ends. CDR3 bases: TGTGCCAGCAGCTTAGCGGGAGGCCGGGAGACCCAGTACTTC. Amino acid sequence: CASSLAGGRETQYF.

The chain recombines TRBV9 with TRBJ2-1; the D gene is possibly TRBD1 (5 bases). The V gene's germline CDR1 is SGDLS and CDR2 YYNGEE. The V and J ends lost 2 bases and 5 bases respectively, with 14 bases between them. The CDR3 has 15 amino acids. The CDR3, as DNA: TGTGCCAGCAGCGTTGGTCAGGGAAGCCACAATGAGCAGTTCTTC. Translation: CASSVGQGSHNEQFF.